The 18 T cell receptor beta chains below come from one sample, sequenced in a study of cytomegalovirus exposure and HLA in healthy donors. With 60 Vbeta and 13 Jbeta primers, the PCR was carried out. The method was immunoSEQ multiplex PCR; TCRdb's version includes in-frame clones alone and lacks a portion of them. This sample has 99,000 or so clones; roughly three quarters occur once, and the top ten carry 1.5% to 2%. The source material was PBMCs. The receptors shown here come from a woman aged 40 to 50 in good health and CMV-seronegative.

The chain has TRBV30 and TRBJ2-7; D gene uncertain. V was trimmed by 1 base and J by 4 bases, leaving 17 bases between them. This CDR3 is built from 15 residues. Germline loops: CDR1 GTSNPN, CDR2 SVGIG (reference sequence). The CDR3 spells CAWSAHVSALYEQYF. CDR3 coding DNA: TGTGCCTGGAGTGCCCACGTCTCTGCGCTGTACGAGCAGTACTTC.

As for this clone: At one end, the junction sequence differs from germline, possibly due to a read error. The CDR3 is CARSLISGIEF. For the CDR3, the DNA is TGTGCCAGAAGCTTGATTAGCGGGATCGAGTTC. The V call is TRBV5-3, the J call TRBJ2-7; 8 nucleotides agree with TRBD2. TRBV5-3 is an open reading frame, and its role is uncertain. This CDR3 spans 11 amino acids.

This rearrangement joins TRBV28 to TRBJ1-5; a possible D gene is TRBD1 (5 bases). The V end was cut by 1 base, the J end by 5 bases, with 24 bases between. The CDR3 runs 19 residues. Germline V gene lookup returns CDR1 MDHEN and CDR2 SYDVKM. The CDR3 DNA is TGTGCCAGCAGTTTATCCGGAACAGAAGGGGTTTTTTTGTATCAGCCCCAGCATTTT. This translates into CASSLSGTEGVFLYQPQHF.

The rearrangement uses TRBV14 and TRBJ2-6, with D possibly matching TRBD2 (5 bases). The CDR3 sequence is 13 residues long. Trimming cost V 6 bases and J 2 bases, with 5 bases left between them. Germline CDR1 reads SGHDN; CDR2 reads FVKESK. CDR3 sequence reads: CASRAAGANVLTF. The CDR3 DNA follows: TGTGCCAGCAGAGCGGCTGGGGCCAACGTCCTGACTTTC.

The rearrangement uses TRBV5-4 and TRBJ2-7, with 7 bases identical to TRBD1. Unmatched junction bases numbered 10, after V lost 0 bases and J lost 1 base. CDR3 length: 17 residues. Germline V lookup: CDR1 SGHNT, CDR2 YYREEE (reference sequence). The CDR3, as DNA: TGTGCCAGCAGCTTGGACAGGGGCAGGGCTGTGTCCTACGAGCAGTACTTC. It is translated as CASSLDRGRAVSYEQYF.

This clone appeared a single time. V is TRBV11-2 and J is TRBJ2-7; 12 bases align to TRBD2. This CDR3 is 16 amino acids long. In germline, CDR1 is SGHAT, CDR2 FQNNGV. With V trimmed by 0 bases and J by 5 bases, 5 bases remained unmatched. Written as DNA, the CDR3 is TGTGCCAGCAGCTTAGATCGAACTAGCGGGGGGCACGAGCAGTACTTC. The encoded protein is CASSLDRTSGGHEQYF.

The CDR3 nucleotides are TGCGCCAGCAGCCAAGCGACAGTATTCCCCTACGAGCAGTACTTC. As protein: CASSQATVFPYEQYF. The genes are TRBV4-3 and TRBJ2-7, with a possible D match to TRBD1 (5 bases). The germline V gene has CDR1 LGHNA and CDR2 YSLEER. This CDR3 comprises 15 residues. The V gene lost 1 base and the J gene lost 2 bases, with 12 bases spanning the gap.

V is TRBV5-4 and J is TRBJ1-1, with TRBD1 matching over 9 bases. The CDR3 is made up of 16 amino acids. Trimming cost V 4 bases and J 6 bases; bases outside gene matches: 13. Germline CDR1 SGHNT, CDR2 YYREEE (reference sequence). CDR3 sequence (DNA): TGTGCCAGCAGCCTGCGGACAGGGGTTTTTGTCGCTGAAGCTTTCTTT. This sequence encodes CASSLRTGVFVAEAFF.

This chain uses TRBV9 with TRBJ2-2, with TRBD2 identical over 11 bases. CDR1 and CDR2 from the germline V gene are SGDLS and YYNGEE. J was trimmed by 6 bases and V by 0 bases; bases with no gene match: 4. The CDR3 spans 16 residues. The DNA for the CDR3 is TGTGCCAGCAGCGTAGCTACTAGCGGGAGTGCCGGGGAGCTGTTTTTT. Translation gives CASSVATSGSAGELFF.

This chain joins TRBV7-3 and TRBJ1-1; possible D gene TRBD1, 6 bases. V was pared by 5 bases and J by 3 bases, with 10 bases between. Germline V gene lookup returns CDR1 SGHTA and CDR2 FQGTGA. The CDR3 is 13 residues long. Here the CDR3 reads CASSATGYTEAFF. In DNA, the CDR3 is TGTGCCAGCAGCGCTACAGGGTACACTGAAGCTTTCTTT.

The table lists this clone with a count of one. The chain joins TRBV11-2 to TRBJ2-7, with TRBD1 matching 11 bases. The CDR3 is 16 residues long. The trim removed 9 bases at V and 2 bases at J, leaving 12 bases unmatched. CDR1 is SGHAT, CDR2 FQNNGV, per germline. The CDR3 protein is CASSLQGTGGTYEQYF. The CDR3, as DNA: TGTGCCAGTTCTCTCCAAGGGACAGGGGGAACCTACGAGCAGTACTTC.

V gene TRBV7-3 combines with J gene TRBJ1-4; perhaps TRBD1 as D (5 bases). Germline CDR1 is SGHTA and CDR2 is FQGTGA. The CDR3 length is 17 residues. Trimming took 1 base from V and 4 from J, leaving 16 bases between them. The CDR3 loop reads CASSLRGRNDGNEKLFF. In DNA form, the CDR3 reads TGTGCCAGCAGCTTAAGGGGCAGGAACGACGGTAATGAAAAACTGTTTTTT.

The chain joins TRBV27 to TRBJ1-2, with 8 bases identical to TRBD1. V was clipped by 6 bases and J by 3 bases; unmatched bases: 6. CDR1 is MNHEY, CDR2 SMNVEV, per germline (reference sequence). The CDR3 spans 14 residues. CDR3 loop: CASSSGGADYGYTF. DNA for the CDR3: TGTGCCAGCAGCTCAGGGGGCGCGGACTATGGCTACACCTTC.

V usage is TRBV6-5 and J usage is TRBJ2-7; 8 bases line up with TRBD1. Germline trimming cut 4 bases from V and 3 bases from J; bases unmatched to any gene: 5. The CDR3 spans 14 residues. Germline V gene data show CDR1 as MNHEY and CDR2 as SVGAGI. In DNA form, the CDR3 reads TGTGCCAGCAGTTCGAGGACAGGGAACTACGAGCAGTACTTC. As protein: CASSSRTGNYEQYF.

The rearrangement uses TRBV28 and TRBJ2-1; possible D gene TRBD2, 6 bases. The ends were cut back, 6 bases at V and 7 bases at J, with 13 bases in the middle. In germline, CDR1 is MDHEN, CDR2 SYDVKM. This CDR3 contains 13 residues. CDR3 region: CASRDYGGNEQFF. CDR3 sequence (DNA): TGTGCCAGCAGGGATTACGGGGGAAATGAGCAGTTCTTC.

A few counts support this clone. This sequence joins TRBV6-6 and TRBJ1-6, with a tentative D call TRBD1 (5 bases). Germline CDR1 reads MNHNY; CDR2 reads SVGAGI (reference sequence). This CDR3 comprises 14 residues. With 4 bases removed from V and 16 bases from J, the gap between germline ends came to 20 bases. CDR3 protein: CASSSPNSQGALHF. As DNA, the CDR3 is TGTGCCAGCAGTTCCCCTAACTCTCAGGGCGCACTCCACTTT.

This chain links TRBV28 with TRBJ2-1, with D maybe TRBD2 (6 bases). Germline V CDR1 and CDR2: MDHEN, SYDVKM. V was cut by 4 bases and J by 5 bases, with 21 bases left in between. This CDR3 has 17 amino acids. CDR3 nucleotide sequence: TGTGCCAGCAGTTCTCCCCGGGCGGGGCCCAGGAACAATGAGCAGTTCTTC. Encoded protein: CASSSPRAGPRNNEQFF.

The CDR3 here is CSVYGGGAEGYTF. Here the CDR3 DNA reads TGCAGCGTATATGGGGGAGGGGCGGAGGGCTACACCTTC. This chain links TRBV29-1 with TRBJ1-2; a weak D match, TRBD1 (5 bases). The V gene's germline CDR1 is SQVTM and CDR2 ANQGSEA. The CDR3 is made up of 13 amino acids. Trimming cost V 6 bases and J 8 bases, with 19 bases left between them.